These 23 T cell receptor beta chains originate from one sample sequenced in a study of a mutant IDH1 vaccine in newly diagnosed glioma. These receptors' antigens are unknown. Sequencing used immunoSEQ multiplex PCR; TCRdb keeps in-frame clones, though not all of them. The table shows fewer than 90,000 clones, with around 82% occurring only once. Time point denoted: week 35, safety follow-up. A 20-mer mutant IDH1 peptide at 300 ug was injected subcutaneously with topical imiquimod. This specimen was PBMCs, taken from a glioma patient whose treatment included an IDH1 peptide vaccine. The source is a man younger than 30 with glioma.

The chain uses TRBV18 and TRBJ2-7; D gene ambiguous. Germline loops: CDR1 KGHSH, CDR2 LQKENI. V was trimmed by 0 bases and J by 0 bases, leaving 6 bases between them. The CDR3 sequence is 14 residues long. This chain's CDR3 is CASSPPGYSYEQYF. Written as DNA, the CDR3 is TGTGCCAGCTCACCACCAGGTTACTCCTACGAGCAGTACTTC.

The chain has TRBV27 and TRBJ1-2; no clear D. Looked up from germline, CDR1 is MNHEY and CDR2 is SMNVEV (reference sequence). CDR3 size: 14 residues. V lost 1 base, J lost 8 bases, and 14 bases lay in between. The CDR3 DNA is TGTGCCAGCAGTTTATTTGGGCTCTCCGGGGGCTACACCTTC. Translation: CASSLFGLSGGYTF.

This chain uses TRBV6-1 with TRBJ1-4; 10 bases align to TRBD1. Germline CDR1 and CDR2: MNHNS and SASEGT. The ends lost 6 bases at V and 4 bases at J; junction bases unmatched: 2. The CDR3 is 14 amino acids. CDR3 in amino acids: CASSWTGGNEKLFF. The CDR3 coding sequence is TGTGCCAGCAGCTGGACAGGGGGTAATGAAAAACTGTTTTTT.

J is TRBJ2-4 and V is TRBV2; the D gene is possibly TRBD2 (6 bases). Looked up from germline, CDR1 is SNHLY and CDR2 is FYNNEI. With 8 bases removed from V and 7 bases from J, the gap between germline ends came to 9 bases. This CDR3 comprises 11 residues. In nucleotides, the CDR3 is TGTGCCAGCTGGGAGGAGAACATTCAGTACTTC. This gives the protein CASWEENIQYF.

This rearrangement joins TRBV5-6 to TRBJ2-3, with 8 bases aligning to TRBD2. Germline CDR1 is SGHDT and CDR2 is YYEEEE. J was trimmed by 5 bases and V by 1 base; bases with no gene match: 9. The CDR3 extends over 16 amino acids. CDR3 nucleotides: TGTGCCAGCAGCTTGAGGAGCGGGAGAACGAGAGATACGCAGTATTTT. It encodes CASSLRSGRTRDTQYF. The whole variable domain, filled in from reference TRBV5-6 and TRBJ2-3, reads DAGVTQSPTHLIKTRGQQVTLRCSPKSGHDTVSWYQQALGQGPQFIFQYYEEEERQRGNFPDRFSGHQFPNYSSELNVNALLLGDSALYLCASSLRSGRTRDTQYFGPGTRLTVL.

The chain is built from TRBV7-9 and TRBJ2-1; D not certain. V lost 3 bases and J 8 bases, leaving 14 bases between the germline ends. This CDR3 is built from 14 residues. Per the germline V gene, CDR1 is SEHNR and CDR2 is FQNEAQ (reference sequence). Written as DNA, the CDR3 is TGTGCCAGCAGCTTTGCCCGGCCATCCGATGAGCAGTTCTTC. Residues: CASSFARPSDEQFF.

The chain combines TRBV5-1 with TRBJ2-2; no reliable D call. Germline V gene sequence: CDR1 SGHRS, CDR2 YFSETQ. The CDR3 is 14 residues long. V was shortened by 5 bases and J by 0 bases, with 8 bases between the two germline ends. The CDR3 protein is CASRGKANTGELFF. CDR3 nucleotides: TGCGCCAGCAGGGGCAAGGCGAACACCGGGGAGCTGTTTTTT.

The rearrangement links TRBV20-1 to TRBJ2-1; no clear D. Trimming pared 4 bases from V and 12 bases from J, leaving 10 bases between. Germline V lookup: CDR1 DFQATT, CDR2 SNEGSKA (reference sequence). The CDR3 is 10 residues long. For the CDR3, the DNA is TGCAGTGCTACCGGATCTGGGCAGTTCTTC. Its protein is CSATGSGQFF.

The gene calls are TRBV11-2 and TRBJ1-4; D is uncertain. The CDR3 totals 15 residues. Germline CDR1 is SGHAT and CDR2 is FQNNGV. V was shortened by 5 bases and J by 8 bases, with 18 bases between the two germline ends. The DNA of the CDR3 is TGTGCCAGCAGCCGATCGGGGAGAATGAGGGAAAAACTGTTTTTT. Translation: CASSRSGRMREKLFF. The whole variable domain, remainder taken from reference TRBV11-2 and TRBJ1-4, is EAGVAQSPRYKIIEKRQSVAFWCNPISGHATLYWYQQILGQGPKLLIQFQNNGVVDDSQLPKDRFSAERLKGVDSTLKIQPAKLEDSAVYLCASSRSGRMREKLFFGSGTQLSVL.

The V call is TRBV2, the J call TRBJ2-3, with D possibly being TRBD2 (6 bases). CDR3 size: 16 residues. Between the trimmed V and J ends, which lost 7 bases and 3 bases, there was a span of 20 bases. Germline V gives CDR1 SNHLY, CDR2 FYNNEI. CDR3 in amino acids: CASILPGSSGTDTQYF. In DNA, the CDR3 is TGTGCCAGCATTCTACCTGGATCAAGCGGGACAGATACGCAGTATTTT.

V usage is TRBV4-1 and J usage is TRBJ2-7; D might be TRBD1 or TRBD2, each matching 5 bases. The CDR3 consists of 15 residues. With 4 bases removed from V and 0 bases from J, the gap between germline ends came to 13 bases. Germline-derived CDR1 and CDR2 are MGHRA and YSYEKL. This CDR3 is CASSRPYGASYEQYF. The CDR3 nucleotides read TGCGCCAGCAGCCGACCCTACGGGGCCTCCTACGAGCAGTACTTC.

The chain couples TRBV4-1 to TRBJ2-7; no firm D call. V lost 3 bases to trimming and J lost 4 bases, with 16 bases between them. CDR1 and CDR2 (germline): MGHRA, YSYEKL. This CDR3 has 15 amino acids. This CDR3 reads CASSQTTGHSYEQYF. In DNA form, the CDR3 reads TGCGCCAGCAGCCAGACGACTGGTCATAGTTACGAGCAGTACTTC.

The rearrangement joins TRBV28 to TRBJ1-2; 7 bases line up with TRBD1. CDR3 length: 15 amino acids. With 5 bases clipped from V and 1 base from J, the junction kept 7 bases outside the gene matches. Germline CDR1 is MDHEN and CDR2 is SYDVKM. The CDR3 bases are TGTGCCAGCAGTGTAGACAGGGACATTAACTATGGCTACACCTTC. Translating gives CASSVDRDINYGYTF.

The chain employs TRBV7-3 and TRBJ1-1; D may be TRBD1 (5 bases). This CDR3 has 13 residues. V lost 1 base and J 5 bases, leaving 8 bases between the germline ends. Germline V gives CDR1 SGHTA, CDR2 FQGTGA. CDR3 amino acids: CASSLSGGTEAFF. CDR3 DNA: TGTGCCAGCAGCTTAAGTGGGGGAACTGAAGCTTTCTTT. Full variable domain (missing parts from reference TRBV7-3 and TRBJ1-1): GAGVSQTPSNKVTEKGKYVELRCDPISGHTALYWYRQSLGQGPEFLIYFQGTGAADDSGLPNDRFFAVRPEGSVSTLKIQRTERGDSAVYLCASSLSGGTEAFFGQGTRLTVV.

The chain carries TRBV30 and TRBJ1-1; D not resolved. CDR3 size: 14 residues. Between the trimmed V and J ends, which lost 3 bases and 4 bases, there was a span of 15 bases. Per the germline V gene, CDR1 is GTSNPN and CDR2 is SVGIG (reference sequence). CDR3 DNA: TGTGCCTGGAGAATAGGACCATGGGGCACTGAAGCTTTCTTT. The encoded protein is CAWRIGPWGTEAFF.

Notes on this clone: Other DNA sequences in the same sample also yield this CDR3. The chain carries TRBV18 and TRBJ1-1, with 7 bases fitting TRBD1. Trimming removed 4 bases from V and 1 base from J; junction bases left unmatched: 3. The CDR3 consists of 14 residues. Germline lookup yields CDR1 KGHSH and CDR2 LQKENI. The CDR3 DNA reads as TGTGCCAGCTCACGGGACAGAAAGAACACTGAAGCTTTCTTT. It codes for CASSRDRKNTEAFF. The full variable domain, rest sourced from reference TRBV18 and TRBJ1-1, is NAGVMQNPRHLVRRRGQEARLRCSPMKGHSHVYWYRQLPEEGLKFMVYLQKENIIDESGMPKERFSAEFPKEGPSILRIQQVVRGDSAAYFCASSRDRKNTEAFFGQGTRLTVV.

This clone was seen a single time. This chain uses TRBV9 with TRBJ2-2, with TRBD1 identical over 10 bases. Germline CDR1 reads SGDLS; CDR2 reads YYNGEE. The CDR3 spans 16 residues. J gave up 4 bases and V 4 bases, and 7 bases lay outside the gene matches. The CDR3 nucleotides are TGTGCCAGCAGCCAAACGGGACAGGGGTTCACCGGGGAGCTGTTTTTT. It encodes CASSQTGQGFTGELFF. Drawing the rest from reference TRBV9 and TRBJ2-2, the complete variable domain is DSGVTQTPKHLITATGQRVTLRCSPRSGDLSVYWYQQSLDQGLQFLIQYYNGEERAKGNILERFSAQQFPDLHSELNLSSLELGDSALYFCASSQTGQGFTGELFFGEGSRLTVL.

The chain joins TRBV7-2 to TRBJ2-2; 8 bases are a match to TRBD1. The CDR3 covers 16 residues. Losses at the gene ends were 5 bases for V and 3 bases for J; bases not matched to a gene: 8. Germline CDR1 reads SGHTA; CDR2 reads FQGNSA. The chain's CDR3 is CASSPRTGSDTGELFF. The DNA for the CDR3 is TGTGCCAGCAGCCCACGGACAGGGTCGGACACCGGGGAGCTGTTTTTT.

The DNA of the CDR3 is TGTGCCTGGAAGGAAGGTCGCACTGAAGCTTTCTTT. Its translation is CAWKEGRTEAFF. The gene calls are TRBV30 and TRBJ1-1, with D unclear. Trimming stripped 4 bases from V and 4 bases from J, with 10 bases between. This CDR3 spans 12 amino acids. CDR1 is GTSNPN and CDR2 is SVGIG in the germline V gene (reference sequence).

By share, this clone counts as medium-sized. This CDR3 is CASSTGQTLGPTDTQYF. The CDR3 DNA sequence: TGTGCCAGCAGCACGGGACAAACTCTAGGCCCCACAGATACGCAGTATTTT. The gene calls are TRBV5-5 and TRBJ2-3, with D maybe TRBD1 (6 bases). The CDR3 is 17 residues long. V was shortened by 4 bases and J by 2 bases, with 20 bases between the two germline ends. Germline V CDR1 and CDR2: SGHKS, YYEKEE (reference sequence).

This sequence joins TRBV27 and TRBJ2-7; possibly TRBD1 for D (6 bases). The CDR3 covers 14 residues. Trimming stripped 7 bases from V and 6 bases from J, with 19 bases between. CDR1 and CDR2 from the germline V gene are MNHEY and SMNVEV (reference sequence). The CDR3 spells CASTAEGDLGEQYF. In DNA form, the CDR3 reads TGTGCCAGCACCGCTGAGGGGGATTTGGGCGAGCAGTACTTC.

This sequence joins TRBV6-1 and TRBJ1-2; D ambiguous. V lost 5 bases and J lost 8, with 18 bases in between. Germline assignment: CDR1 MNHNS and CDR2 SASEGT. The length of the CDR3 is 14 residues. CDR3 nucleotide sequence: TGTGCCAGCAGTCCCCGGGTCCGTACCGGGGGCTACACCTTC. The encoded protein is CASSPRVRTGGYTF.

The CDR3: CASGGNEQFF. CDR3 nucleotides: TGTGCCAGCGGGGGCAATGAGCAGTTCTTC. The chain links TRBV6-5 to TRBJ2-1; D possibly uses TRBD1 or TRBD2 (5 bases each). The CDR3 is 10 residues long. V was clipped by 8 bases and J by 6 bases, with 5 bases between them. The germline gives CDR1 MNHEY, CDR2 SVGAGI.